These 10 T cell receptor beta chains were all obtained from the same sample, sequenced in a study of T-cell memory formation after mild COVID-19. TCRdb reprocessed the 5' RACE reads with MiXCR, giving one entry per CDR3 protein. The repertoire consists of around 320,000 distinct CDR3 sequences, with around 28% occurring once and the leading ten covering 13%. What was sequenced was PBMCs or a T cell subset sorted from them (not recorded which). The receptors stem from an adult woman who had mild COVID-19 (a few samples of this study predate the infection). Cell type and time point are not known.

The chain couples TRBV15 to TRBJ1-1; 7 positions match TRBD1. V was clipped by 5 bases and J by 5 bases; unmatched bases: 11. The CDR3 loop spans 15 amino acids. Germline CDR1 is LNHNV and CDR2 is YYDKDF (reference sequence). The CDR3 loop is CATSPGPDRATEAFF. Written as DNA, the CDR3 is TGTGCCACCAGCCCAGGACCCGACAGGGCGACTGAAGCTTTCTTT.

CDR3 nucleotide sequence: TGTGCCATCAGTGGAGGGCTTCACGAGACCCAGTACTTC. As protein: CAISGGLHETQYF. The chain combines TRBV10-3 with TRBJ2-5; the D gene is possibly TRBD2 (5 bases). The germline CDR1 and CDR2 sequences are ENHRY and SYGVKD. This CDR3 is 13 amino acids long. The V end was cut by 4 bases, the J end by 5 bases, with 11 bases between.

CDR3 in amino acids: CASSFNVPRANQPQHF. CDR3 sequence (DNA): TGTGCCAGCAGTTTTAACGTCCCGAGGGCCAATCAGCCCCAGCATTTT. The chain joins TRBV12-3 or TRBV12-4 to TRBJ1-5, with no clear D. This CDR3 is 16 amino acids long. Trimming removed 3 bases at V and 3 bases at J, with 15 bases between.

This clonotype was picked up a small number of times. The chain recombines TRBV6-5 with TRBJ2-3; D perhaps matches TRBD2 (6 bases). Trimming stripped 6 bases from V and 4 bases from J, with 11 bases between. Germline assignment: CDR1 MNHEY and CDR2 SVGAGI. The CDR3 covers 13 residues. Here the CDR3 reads CASRDYGADTQYF. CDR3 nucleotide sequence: TGTGCCAGCAGGGACTATGGGGCAGATACGCAGTATTTT.

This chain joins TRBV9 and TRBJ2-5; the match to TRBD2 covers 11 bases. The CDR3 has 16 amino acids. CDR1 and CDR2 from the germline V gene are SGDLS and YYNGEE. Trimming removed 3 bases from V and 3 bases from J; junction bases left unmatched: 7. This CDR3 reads CASSARSGGVKETQYF. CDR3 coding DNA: TGTGCCAGCAGCGCCCGTAGCGGGGGGGTCAAAGAGACCCAGTACTTC.

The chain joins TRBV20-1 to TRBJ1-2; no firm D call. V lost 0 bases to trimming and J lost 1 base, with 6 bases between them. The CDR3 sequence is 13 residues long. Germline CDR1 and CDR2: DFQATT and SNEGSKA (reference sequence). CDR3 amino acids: CSARDGSNYGYTF. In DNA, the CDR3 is TGCAGTGCTAGAGATGGGAGTAACTATGGCTACACCTTC.

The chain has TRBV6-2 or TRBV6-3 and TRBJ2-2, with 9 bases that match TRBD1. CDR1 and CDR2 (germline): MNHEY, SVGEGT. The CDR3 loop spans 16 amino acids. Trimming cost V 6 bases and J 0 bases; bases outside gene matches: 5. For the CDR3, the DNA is TGTGCCAGCAGCCCTCGGACAGGGGCGAACACCGGGGAGCTGTTTTTT. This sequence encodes CASSPRTGANTGELFF.

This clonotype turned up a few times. Here the CDR3 DNA reads TGTGCCAGCAGTTACCCAGGGGCCACCTACGAGCAGTACTTC. Its protein is CASSYPGATYEQYF. The chain links TRBV6-5 to TRBJ2-7, with TRBD1 as a possible D gene (6 bases). The CDR3 spans 14 residues. Germline V gene sequence: CDR1 MNHEY, CDR2 SVGAGI. The V and J ends lost 2 bases and 2 bases respectively, with 10 bases between them.

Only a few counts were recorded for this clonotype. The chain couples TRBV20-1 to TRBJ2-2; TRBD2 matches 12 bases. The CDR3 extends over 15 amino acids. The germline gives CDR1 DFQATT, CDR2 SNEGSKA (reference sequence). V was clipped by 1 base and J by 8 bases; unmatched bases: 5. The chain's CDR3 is CSARASGRASGELFF. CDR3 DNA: TGCAGTGCTAGAGCTAGCGGGAGGGCGTCAGGGGAGCTGTTTTTT.

The CDR3 DNA reads as TGTGCCAGCAGATTCTCCGGGACACATATGGGTGGCTACACCTTC. Amino acids: CASRFSGTHMGGYTF. The V gene is TRBV12-3 or TRBV12-4, the J gene TRBJ1-2; weak D call: TRBD1 (6 bases). The CDR3 loop spans 15 amino acids. V lost 6 bases, J lost 7 bases, and 21 bases lay in between.